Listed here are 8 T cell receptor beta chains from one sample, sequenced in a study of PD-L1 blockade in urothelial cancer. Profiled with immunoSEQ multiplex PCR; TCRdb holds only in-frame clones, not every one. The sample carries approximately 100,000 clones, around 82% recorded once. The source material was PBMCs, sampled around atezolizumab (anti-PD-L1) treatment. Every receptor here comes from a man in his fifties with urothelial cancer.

Here the CDR3 DNA reads TGTGCCAGCAGTGAATCACTAGCGCCTAGCTCCTACAATGAGCAGTTCTTC. Protein: CASSESLAPSSYNEQFF. The rearrangement links TRBV25-1 to TRBJ2-1, with 7 bases matching TRBD2. CDR3 length: 17 amino acids. Germline V gene lookup returns CDR1 MGHDK and CDR2 SYGVNS. The J segment lost 0 bases and the V segment lost 1 base, leaving 6 bases of the junction unmatched.

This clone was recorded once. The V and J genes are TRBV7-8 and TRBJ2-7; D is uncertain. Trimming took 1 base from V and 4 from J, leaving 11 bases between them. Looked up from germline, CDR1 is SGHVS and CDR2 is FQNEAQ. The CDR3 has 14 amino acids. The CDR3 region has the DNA TGTGCCAGCAGCTTAGTTGACTTTTCTTACGAGCAGTACTTC. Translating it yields CASSLVDFSYEQYF.

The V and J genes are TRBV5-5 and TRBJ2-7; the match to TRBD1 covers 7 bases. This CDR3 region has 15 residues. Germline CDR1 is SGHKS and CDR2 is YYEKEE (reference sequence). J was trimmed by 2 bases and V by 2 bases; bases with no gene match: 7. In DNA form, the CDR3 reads TGTGCCAGCAGCTTCCGGGGCCAGGGGGCCTACGAGCAGTACTTC. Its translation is CASSFRGQGAYEQYF.

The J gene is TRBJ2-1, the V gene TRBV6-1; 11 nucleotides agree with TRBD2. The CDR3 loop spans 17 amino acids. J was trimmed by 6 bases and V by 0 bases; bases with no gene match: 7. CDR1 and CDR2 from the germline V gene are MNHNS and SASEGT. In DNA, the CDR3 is TGTGCCAGCAGTGAAGCATCCTTCGGGACTAGCGGCAATGAGCAGTTCTTC. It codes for CASSEASFGTSGNEQFF.

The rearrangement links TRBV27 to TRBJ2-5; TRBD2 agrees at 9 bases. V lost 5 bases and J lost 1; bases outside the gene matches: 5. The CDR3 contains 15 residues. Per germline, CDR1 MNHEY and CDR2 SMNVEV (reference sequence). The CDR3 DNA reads TGTGCCAGCAGTCAACCGGGACTAGCCCAAGAGACCCAGTACTTC. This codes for CASSQPGLAQETQYF.

The CDR3 sequence: CASIRAYEQYF. CDR3 nucleotides: TGTGCCAGCATCAGGGCCTACGAGCAGTACTTC. V and J are TRBV2 and TRBJ2-7, with D tentatively TRBD1 (5 bases). The CDR3 runs 11 residues. V was cut by 7 bases and J by 2 bases, with 6 bases left in between. The germline V gene has CDR1 SNHLY and CDR2 FYNNEI.

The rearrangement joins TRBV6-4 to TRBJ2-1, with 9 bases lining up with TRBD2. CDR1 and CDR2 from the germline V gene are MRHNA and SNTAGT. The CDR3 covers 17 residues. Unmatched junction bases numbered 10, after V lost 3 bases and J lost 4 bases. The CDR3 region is CASSEFPGTSLYNEQFF. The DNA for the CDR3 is TGTGCCAGCAGTGAGTTTCCCGGGACTAGCCTTTACAATGAGCAGTTCTTC.

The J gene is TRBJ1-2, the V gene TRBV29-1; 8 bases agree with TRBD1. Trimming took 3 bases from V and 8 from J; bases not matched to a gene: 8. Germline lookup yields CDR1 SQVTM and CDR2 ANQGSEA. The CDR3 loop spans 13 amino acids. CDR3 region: CSVDSQGVAGYTF. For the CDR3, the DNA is TGCAGCGTTGATTCACAGGGGGTAGCGGGCTACACCTTC.